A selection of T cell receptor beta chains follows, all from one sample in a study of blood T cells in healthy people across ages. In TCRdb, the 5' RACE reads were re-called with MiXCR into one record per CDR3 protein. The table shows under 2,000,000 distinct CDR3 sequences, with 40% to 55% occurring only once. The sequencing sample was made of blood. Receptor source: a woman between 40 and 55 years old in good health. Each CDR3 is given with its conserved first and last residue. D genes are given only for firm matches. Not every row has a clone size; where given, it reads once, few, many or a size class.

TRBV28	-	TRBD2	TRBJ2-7	CASSLEGGTEQYF	TGTGCCAGCAGTCTCGAGGGAGGGACCGAGCAGTACTTC
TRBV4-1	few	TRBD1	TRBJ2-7	CASSQARMGQNYEQYF	TGCGCCAGCAGCCAGGCCCGGATGGGACAGAACTACGAGCAGTACTTC
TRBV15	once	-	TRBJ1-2	CATSRGRDRPNYGYTF	TGTGCCACCAGCAGAGGTAGAGACAGACCTAACTATGGCTACACCTTC
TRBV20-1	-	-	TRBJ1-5	CSASSPGDQPQHF	TGCAGTGCTAGTTCCCCGGGGGATCAGCCCCAGCATTTT
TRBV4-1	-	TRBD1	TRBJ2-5	CASSQSQGSQETQYF	TGCGCCAGCAGCCAGTCACAGGGGTCCCAAGAGACCCAGTACTTC
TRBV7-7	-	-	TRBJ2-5	CASSLIPANKETQYF	TGTGCTAGCAGCTTAATCCCCGCTAATAAAGAGACCCAGTACTTC
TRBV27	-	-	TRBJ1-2	CASSPRTVPNYGYTF	TGTGCCAGCAGTCCCCGGACAGTCCCAAACTATGGCTACACCTTC
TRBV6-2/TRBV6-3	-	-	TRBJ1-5	CASKSEDHKSNQPQHF	TGTGCCAGCAAGAGTGAGGACCATAAGAGCAATCAGCCCCAGCATTTT
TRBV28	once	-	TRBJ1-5	CASSSRQPQHF	TGTGCCAGCAGTTCACGACAGCCCCAGCATTTT
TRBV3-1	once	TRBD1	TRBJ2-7	CASSRPGQTDEQYF	TGTGCCAGCTCTCGACCGGGACAGACGGACGAGCAGTACTTC
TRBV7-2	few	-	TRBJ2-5	CASNDVRRAGQETQYF	TGTGCCAGCAACGACGTCCGCAGAGCCGGACAAGAGACCCAGTACTTC
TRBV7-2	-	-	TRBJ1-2	CASSSPGQGYNYGYTF	TGTGCCAGCAGCTCCCCGGGGCAGGGGTACAACTATGGCTACACCTTC
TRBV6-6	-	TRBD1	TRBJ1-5	CASSPDRDDQPQHF	TGTGCCAGCAGTCCGGACAGGGACGATCAGCCCCAGCATTTT
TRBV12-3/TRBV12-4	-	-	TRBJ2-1	CASREGNIETQFF	TGTGCCAGCAGGGAGGGGAATATAGAGACCCAGTTCTTC
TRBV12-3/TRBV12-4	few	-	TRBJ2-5	CASSLIGTLAYKETQYF	TGTGCCAGCAGTTTAATTGGGACTCTAGCTTATAAAGAGACCCAGTACTTC
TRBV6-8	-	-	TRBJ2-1	CASSTSGLPTPYNEQFF	TGTGCCAGCAGTACCTCGGGACTCCCAACCCCGTACAATGAGCAGTTCTTC
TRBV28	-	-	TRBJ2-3	CASSFVSPDTQYF	TGTGCCAGCAGTTTTGTTTCGCCGGATACGCAGTATTTT
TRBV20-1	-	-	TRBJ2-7	CSALRDTDYEQYF	TGCAGTGCTCTTAGGGACACCGACTACGAGCAGTACTTC
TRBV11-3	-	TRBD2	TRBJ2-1	CASSYTSGGDNEQFF	TGTGCCAGCAGCTACACTAGCGGGGGGGACAATGAGCAGTTCTTC
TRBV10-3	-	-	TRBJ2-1	CAISESRDSRSNEQFF	TGTGCCATCAGTGAGAGTCGGGACTCCCGTAGCAATGAGCAGTTCTTC
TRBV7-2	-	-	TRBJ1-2	CASSSGDLGGYGYTF	TGTGCCAGCAGCTCGGGAGATTTAGGGGGCTATGGCTACACCTTC
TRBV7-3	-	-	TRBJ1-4	CASSLNRCGSTNEKLFF	TGTGCCAGCAGCTTAAATCGTTGCGGGTCAACTAATGAAAAACTGTTTTTT
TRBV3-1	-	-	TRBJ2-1	CASSTVAGGGSYNEQFF	TGTGCCAGCAGCACGGTGGCGGGTGGGGGATCCTACAATGAGCAGTTCTTC
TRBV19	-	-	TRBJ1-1	CASSPDIGEAFF	TGTGCCAGTAGCCCCGACATAGGTGAAGCTTTCTTT
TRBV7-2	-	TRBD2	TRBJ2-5	CASSSRLGSGGQEAQYF	TGTGCCAGCAGTTCGCGGTTGGGTAGCGGGGGGCAAGAGGCCCAGTACTTC
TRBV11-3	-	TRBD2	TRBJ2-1	CASSFRAGGDNEQFF	TGTGCCAGCAGCTTCCGAGCGGGGGGGGACAATGAGCAGTTCTTC
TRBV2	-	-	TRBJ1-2	CASSNPGVLNYGYTF	TGTGCCAGCAGCAACCCCGGCGTCTTAAACTATGGCTACACCTTC
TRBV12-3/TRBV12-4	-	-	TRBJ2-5	CASRGGDSQETQYF	TGTGCCAGCAGGGGGGGGGACAGCCAAGAGACCCAGTACTTC